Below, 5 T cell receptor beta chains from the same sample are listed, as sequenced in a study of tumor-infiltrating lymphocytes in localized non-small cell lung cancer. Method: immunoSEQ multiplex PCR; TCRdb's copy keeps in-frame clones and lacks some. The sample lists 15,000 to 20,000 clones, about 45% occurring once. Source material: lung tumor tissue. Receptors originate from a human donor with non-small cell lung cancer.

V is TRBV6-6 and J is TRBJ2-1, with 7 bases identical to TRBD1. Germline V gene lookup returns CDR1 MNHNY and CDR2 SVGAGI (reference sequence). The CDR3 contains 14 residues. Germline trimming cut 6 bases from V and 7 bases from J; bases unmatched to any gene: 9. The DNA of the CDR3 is TGTGCCAGCAGACAGGGGCCCGCAGGGAATGAGCAGTTCTTC. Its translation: CASRQGPAGNEQFF.

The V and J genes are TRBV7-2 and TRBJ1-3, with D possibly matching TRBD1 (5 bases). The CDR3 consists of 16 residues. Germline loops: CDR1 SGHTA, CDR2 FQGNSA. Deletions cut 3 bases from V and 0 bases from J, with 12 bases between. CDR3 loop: CASSFGHGLSGNTIYF. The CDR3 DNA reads TGTGCCAGCAGCTTTGGACATGGGCTCTCTGGAAACACCATATATTTT.

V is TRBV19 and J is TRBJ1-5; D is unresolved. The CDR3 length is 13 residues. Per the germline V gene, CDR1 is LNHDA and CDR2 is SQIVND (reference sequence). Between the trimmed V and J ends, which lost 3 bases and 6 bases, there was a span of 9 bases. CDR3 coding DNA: TGTGCCAGTAGTATGGGCCCGATTCAGCCCCAGCATTTT. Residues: CASSMGPIQPQHF.

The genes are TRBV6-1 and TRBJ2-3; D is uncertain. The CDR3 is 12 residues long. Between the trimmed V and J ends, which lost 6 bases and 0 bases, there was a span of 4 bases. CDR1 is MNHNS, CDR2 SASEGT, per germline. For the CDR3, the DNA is TGTGCCAGCAGCCTGAGCACAGATACGCAGTATTTT. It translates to CASSLSTDTQYF.

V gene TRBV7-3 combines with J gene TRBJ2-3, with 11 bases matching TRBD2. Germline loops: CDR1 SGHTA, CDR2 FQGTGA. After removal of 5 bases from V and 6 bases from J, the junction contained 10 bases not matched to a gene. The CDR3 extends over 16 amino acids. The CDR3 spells CASSDYSGGALDTQYF. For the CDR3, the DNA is TGTGCCAGCAGCGACTATAGCGGGGGGGCTCTGGATACGCAGTATTTT. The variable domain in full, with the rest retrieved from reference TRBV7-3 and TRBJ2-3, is GAGVSQTPSNKVTEKGKYVELRCDPISGHTALYWYRQSLGQGPEFLIYFQGTGAADDSGLPNDRFFAVRPEGSVSTLKIQRTERGDSAVYLCASSDYSGGALDTQYFGPGTRLTVL.